This is a list of T cell receptor beta chains from one sample in a study of T cells after yellow fever vaccination. TCRdb re-analysed the 5' RACE reads in MiXCR, keeping a single row per CDR3 protein. The data contain about 510,000 distinct CDR3 sequences, about a fifth of them singletons. The sequencing here drew on PBMCs, taken approximately 22 days after the first yellow fever vaccination. The receptor source for this set is a young man who received the YFV17D yellow fever vaccine. Both conserved end residues are part of each CDR3. D genes are given only for firm matches. Clone size is given for some rows only: seen once, a few or many times, or a class if the clone is expanded.

v_gene: TRBV5-1
abundance: .
d_gene: .
j_gene: TRBJ1-5
CDR3nt: TGCGCCAGCAGCTTGGACGGACAGTCTTGGAATCAGCCCCAGCATTTT
CDR3aa: CASSLDGQSWNQPQHF

v_gene: TRBV29-1
abundance: medium-sized
d_gene: .
j_gene: TRBJ2-7
CDR3nt: TGCAGCGTTGAAGTTCGGGCAGACGAGCAGTACTTC
CDR3aa: CSVEVRADEQYF

v_gene: TRBV7-2
abundance: .
d_gene: TRBD2
j_gene: TRBJ2-1
CDR3nt: TGTGCCAGCACCCGAGGCGGGGGGTTTTACAATGAGCAGTTCTTC
CDR3aa: CASTRGGGFYNEQFF

v_gene: TRBV5-1
abundance: few
d_gene: TRBD1
j_gene: TRBJ1-4
CDR3nt: TGCGCCAGCAGCGTCTCAGGGGGCGACCTTGGAAAACTGTTTTTT
CDR3aa: CASSVSGGDLGKLFF

v_gene: TRBV7-9
abundance: many
d_gene: TRBD1
j_gene: TRBJ1-1
CDR3nt: TGTGCCAGCAGCCGAGGACAGGTCAACACTGAAGCTTTCTTT
CDR3aa: CASSRGQVNTEAFF

v_gene: TRBV24-1
abundance: few
d_gene: TRBD1
j_gene: TRBJ2-5
CDR3nt: TGTGCCACCAGTGGGCGGGACAGGGAGGGAGAGACCCAGTACTTC
CDR3aa: CATSGRDREGETQYF

v_gene: TRBV19
abundance: few
d_gene: .
j_gene: TRBJ2-7
CDR3nt: TGTGCCAGTAGCCCCGGTAAGACGTCAGGGGCCCTCTCCTACGAGCAGTACTTC
CDR3aa: CASSPGKTSGALSYEQYF

v_gene: TRBV15
abundance: few
d_gene: .
j_gene: TRBJ2-1
CDR3nt: TGTGCCACCAGCAGAGATCCTGGAGGGAATGAGCAGTTCTTC
CDR3aa: CATSRDPGGNEQFF

v_gene: TRBV11-2
abundance: .
d_gene: .
j_gene: TRBJ2-1
CDR3nt: TGTGCCAGCAGCTTAGAGGGAGCAAAGCAGTTCTTC
CDR3aa: CASSLEGAKQFF

v_gene: TRBV3-1
abundance: few
d_gene: .
j_gene: TRBJ1-4
CDR3nt: TGTGCCAGCAGCCAGGGAACCCCCGTATTGGGTGAAAAACTGTTTTTT
CDR3aa: CASSQGTPVLGEKLFF

v_gene: TRBV18
abundance: .
d_gene: .
j_gene: TRBJ1-1
CDR3nt: TGTGCCAGCTCGCCTAGGGTGGGGAACACTGAAGCTTTCTTT
CDR3aa: CASSPRVGNTEAFF

v_gene: TRBV7-8
abundance: .
d_gene: TRBD2
j_gene: TRBJ2-1
CDR3nt: TGTGCCAGCAGCTTAGGTAGCGGGGTAGAGTTCTTC
CDR3aa: CASSLGSGVEFF

v_gene: TRBV3-1
abundance: .
d_gene: TRBD2
j_gene: TRBJ2-1
CDR3nt: TGTGCCAGCAGCCAAGGCGCTGGCGGGGGACACAATGAGCAGTTCTTC
CDR3aa: CASSQGAGGGHNEQFF

v_gene: TRBV7-9
abundance: .
d_gene: .
j_gene: TRBJ1-1
CDR3nt: TGTGCCAGCAGCGACGTGGCGGGCCGGGCTGAAGCTTTCTTT
CDR3aa: CASSDVAGRAEAFF

v_gene: TRBV5-5
abundance: .
d_gene: .
j_gene: TRBJ1-1
CDR3nt: TGTGCCAGCAGCCCGGGGGTCCTAATGAACACTGAAGCTTTCTTT
CDR3aa: CASSPGVLMNTEAFF

v_gene: TRBV7-2
abundance: .
d_gene: .
j_gene: TRBJ2-3
CDR3nt: TGTGCCAGCAGCTCTTATACCGCAGATACGCAGTATTTT
CDR3aa: CASSSYTADTQYF

v_gene: TRBV20-1
abundance: few
d_gene: .
j_gene: TRBJ1-2
CDR3nt: TGCAGTGCTCCAGGTTTTAACTATGGCTACACCTTC
CDR3aa: CSAPGFNYGYTF

v_gene: TRBV24-1
abundance: few
d_gene: TRBD1
j_gene: TRBJ2-1
CDR3nt: TGTGCCACCAGTGAGGAAGACAGGGGGTACAACAATGAGCAGTTCTTC
CDR3aa: CATSEEDRGYNNEQFF

v_gene: TRBV7-3
abundance: many
d_gene: .
j_gene: TRBJ2-3
CDR3nt: TGTGCCAGCAGCTTACATGCGCTGGGGGGGCAAGATACGCAGTATTTT
CDR3aa: CASSLHALGGQDTQYF